The present T cell receptor beta chain was sequenced within a study of technical replicates of blood from a handful of donors. This CDR3 contains 17 residues. The table came from immunoSEQ multiplex PCR; TCRdb's copy has only in-frame clones and leaves some out. The sample shows fewer than 80,000 clones, nearly 90% of them seen only once. The sequencing input was PBMCs. The sequence derives from a human donor in good health. Some clones in this sample may be carry-over from other donors' samples. The V gene is TRBV21-1, the J gene TRBJ1-2; the D call of TRBD1 is as the table states it, not checked on the DNA. TRBV21-1 is assigned pseudogene status. The CDR3 region has the DNA TGTGCCAGCAGCAGGAGGACAGGGCGAGAAAAATTATATGGCTACACCTTC. This gives the protein CASSRRTGREKLYGYTF.